The 18 T cell receptor beta chains given below trace back to one sample, sequenced in a study of blood T cells in healthy people across ages. It was with a sample-barcoded 5' primer and a J-beta primer mix that a second PCR of about 6 to 12 cycles was run. MiXCR, run by TCRdb on the 5' RACE reads, gives a single entry per CDR3 protein. The sample records around 850,000 distinct CDR3 sequences, roughly 40% being singletons. The sample was blood. The source is a man between 18 and 29 years old in good health.

On this clonotype: A junction boundary mismatches the germline segment, possibly from a read error. The J gene is TRBJ2-2, the V gene TRBV12-3 or TRBV12-4; 14 bases align to TRBD2. There are 17 residues in the CDR3. The CDR3 loop is CVSRGTSGGAYTGELFF. As DNA, the CDR3 is TGTGTCAGCAGGGGGACTAGCGGGGGTGCGTACACCGGGGAGCTGTTTTTT.

The chain links TRBV5-1 to TRBJ1-1; a possible D gene is TRBD1 (5 bases). The CDR3 has 14 residues. Trimming cost V 3 bases and J 4 bases, with 13 bases left between them. Germline V gene data show CDR1 as SGHRS and CDR2 as YFSETQ. This CDR3 reads CASSYRVGGTEAFF. The CDR3 bases are TGCGCCAGCAGCTACCGGGTTGGGGGCACTGAAGCTTTCTTT. The full variable domain, in which reference TRBV5-1 and TRBJ1-1 provide the parts outside the CDR3, is KAGVTQTPRYLIKTRGQQVTLSCSPISGHRSVSWYQQTPGQGLQFLFEYFSETQRNKGNFPGRFSGRQFSNSRSEMNVSTLELGDSALYLCASSYRVGGTEAFFGQGTRLTVV.

This CDR3 reads CASNGVWDEQFF. Here the CDR3 DNA reads TGTGCCAGCAACGGGGTGTGGGATGAGCAGTTCTTC. V gene TRBV6-2 or TRBV6-3 combines with J gene TRBJ2-1, with TRBD2 as a possible D gene (5 bases). V gave up 7 bases and J gave up 8 bases, with 12 bases separating them. This CDR3 spans 12 amino acids. Germline V gene sequence: CDR1 MNHEY, CDR2 SVGEGT.

This clonotype has a handful of counts. The J gene is TRBJ1-2, the V gene TRBV2; 11 nucleotides match TRBD1. In germline, CDR1 is SNHLY, CDR2 FYNNEI. There are 13 residues in the CDR3. V shed 7 bases and J 8 bases; nucleotides not matched to a gene: 6. CDR3 bases: TGTGCCAGCAACGAGGGACAGGGGGTAGGCTACACCTTC. Its protein product is CASNEGQGVGYTF. Looking up the rest from reference TRBV2 and TRBJ1-2 gives the full variable domain: EPEVTQTPSHQVTQMGQEVILRCVPISNHLYFYWYRQILGQKVEFLVSFYNNEISEKSEIFDDQFSVERPDGSNFTLKIRSTKLEDSAMYFCASNEGQGVGYTFGSGTRLTVV.

The chain joins TRBV5-1 to TRBJ2-1; TRBD1 aligns across 11 bases. The CDR3 runs 19 residues. V dropped 4 bases and J dropped 0; count of bases not matched to a gene: 12. Germline CDR1 and CDR2: SGHRS and YFSETQ. Written as DNA, the CDR3 is TGCGCCAGCAGCATGGGGACAGGGGGTAGCGGCTACTCCTACAATGAGCAGTTCTTC. Translated, it gives CASSMGTGGSGYSYNEQFF.

This chain uses TRBV20-1 with TRBJ2-1, with a possible D match to TRBD1 (5 bases). The J call is uncertain, as TRBJ2-7 better fits the DNA end. Germline CDR1 and CDR2: DFQATT and SNEGSKA (reference sequence). The CDR3 covers 15 residues. The DNA of the CDR3 is TGCAGTGCCTACCAGGGTGCGAGCTCCTACAATGAGCAGTACTTC. This codes for CSAYQGASSYNEQYF.

In its sample, this clonotype was seen a few times. The chain links TRBV20-1 to TRBJ2-3, with D hard to call. V was cut by 0 bases and J by 10 bases, with 14 bases left in between. CDR3 length: 13 residues. Germline assignment: CDR1 DFQATT and CDR2 SNEGSKA (reference sequence). CDR3 DNA: TGCAGTGCTAGAGATTATGAACCGAGTTCGCAGTATTTT. Protein: CSARDYEPSSQYF.

The chain carries TRBV27 and TRBJ2-7, with a possible D match to TRBD1 (5 bases). There are 15 residues in the CDR3. From germline, CDR1 is MNHEY and CDR2 SMNVEV (reference sequence). The ends were cut back, 4 bases at V and 7 bases at J, with 20 bases in the middle. The CDR3 DNA follows: TGTGCCAGCAGTTGGCGGCCGGCAGGGTACAATGAGCAGTACTTC. This codes for CASSWRPAGYNEQYF.

This clonotype was detected a few times. Its ends do not fully match the called genes, so a read error is possible. The chain combines TRBV20-1 with TRBJ1-6; D gene ambiguous. CDR1 DFQATT and CDR2 SNEGSKA come from the germline V gene (reference sequence). The CDR3 consists of 12 residues. The CDR3 DNA reads TGCAGTGCTAGACAGTCAAATTCACCCCCCCACTTT. The encoded protein is CSARQSNSPPHF.

The chain carries TRBV5-1 and TRBJ2-1; TRBD2 matches at 9 bases. Looked up from germline, CDR1 is SGHRS and CDR2 is YFSETQ. Trimming cost V 1 base and J 8 bases; bases outside gene matches: 10. The CDR3 extends over 16 amino acids. CDR3 sequence (DNA): TGCGCCAGCAGCTTGCAACCCCCAGCGGGGGGTTATGAGCAGTTCTTC. It is translated as CASSLQPPAGGYEQFF.

At least ten counts were recorded for this clonotype. The chain joins TRBV12-3 or TRBV12-4 to TRBJ2-1; D may match TRBD1 or TRBD2 (5 bases each). The V gene lost 5 bases and the J gene lost 5 bases, with 16 bases spanning the gap. This CDR3 spans 15 amino acids. The CDR3 region has the DNA TGTGCCAGCAGTCCCGGGACCCCCGGGAACAATGAGCAGTTCTTC. It encodes CASSPGTPGNNEQFF.

In this sample, this clonotype turned up a few times. The J gene is TRBJ2-5, the V gene TRBV12-3 or TRBV12-4, with TRBD1 matching over 7 bases. Unmatched junction bases numbered 25, after V lost 7 bases and J lost 11 bases. The CDR3 extends over 17 amino acids. The CDR3 DNA sequence: TGTGCCAGCACCAGTTCCGCCGGGACAGTCCCCTACAATGAGCAGTACTTC. It encodes CASTSSAGTVPYNEQYF.

The chain is built from TRBV5-1 and TRBJ1-1; TRBD1 matches at 8 bases. Germline CDR1 and CDR2: SGHRS and YFSETQ. V was pared by 3 bases and J by 6 bases, with 16 bases of the junction left unmatched. The CDR3 has 17 residues. CDR3: CASSYLHADRADPEAFF. CDR3 sequence (DNA): TGCGCCAGCAGCTACCTACACGCGGACAGGGCTGACCCTGAAGCTTTCTTT.

This chain links TRBV15 with TRBJ2-4; no definite D call. The DNA end favors TRBJ2-5, so the J call may be wrong. In germline, CDR1 is LNHNV, CDR2 YYDKDF (reference sequence). The CDR3 is 15 amino acids. CDR3: CATSREIGPEETQYF. In DNA, the CDR3 is TGTGCCACCAGCAGAGAGATAGGGCCTGAGGAGACCCAGTACTTC.

The chain employs TRBV5-1 and TRBJ2-7, with TRBD1 as a possible D gene (5 bases). V shed 4 bases and J shed 0 bases, with 11 bases lying between them. Per germline, CDR1 SGHRS and CDR2 YFSETQ. This CDR3 has 14 residues. CDR3 sequence (DNA): TGCGCCAGCAGCCCCACGACAGTCTCCTACGAGCAGTACTTC. It translates to CASSPTTVSYEQYF. The full variable domain, its missing parts supplied by reference TRBV5-1 and TRBJ2-7, is KAGVTQTPRYLIKTRGQQVTLSCSPISGHRSVSWYQQTPGQGLQFLFEYFSETQRNKGNFPGRFSGRQFSNSRSEMNVSTLELGDSALYLCASSPTTVSYEQYFGPGTRLTVT.

This clonotype was counted ten times or more. V gene TRBV7-2 combines with J gene TRBJ2-1; a possible D gene is TRBD1 (6 bases). The V gene lost 5 bases and the J gene lost 10 bases, with 18 bases spanning the gap. This CDR3 contains 14 residues. CDR1 is SGHTA, CDR2 FQGNSA, per germline. For the CDR3, the DNA is TGTGCCAGCAGCCTCTACACAGGGTCGGAGGAGCAGTTCTTC. It is translated as CASSLYTGSEEQFF.

The table lists this clonotype with a few counts. The chain recombines TRBV7-9 with TRBJ2-2, with D unclear. Germline V gene data show CDR1 as SEHNR and CDR2 as FQNEAQ (reference sequence). The V and J ends lost 0 bases and 3 bases respectively, with 5 bases between them. This CDR3 has 14 residues. In DNA form, the CDR3 reads TGTGCCAGCAGCTTAGCCCAGCACACCGGGGAGCTGTTTTTT. Its translation is CASSLAQHTGELFF. The variable domain in full, completed from reference TRBV7-9 and TRBJ2-2, reads DTGVSQNPRHKITKRGQNVTFRCDPISEHNRLYWYRQTLGQGPEFLTYFQNEAQLEKSRLLSDRFSAERPKGSFSTLEIQRTEQGDSAMYLCASSLAQHTGELFFGEGSRLTVL.

The CDR3 DNA follows: TGTGCCAGCAGCGAACAGGGGGCGGAGACCCAGTACTTC. Its protein is CASSEQGAETQYF. The rearrangement joins TRBV2 to TRBJ2-5; 9 nucleotides align to TRBD1. With 6 bases clipped from V and 5 bases from J, the junction kept 4 bases outside the gene matches. The CDR3 is 13 residues long. Germline CDR1 reads SNHLY; CDR2 reads FYNNEI.